This is a list of T cell receptor beta chains from one sample in a study of Ad26.COV2.S vaccination and SARS-CoV-2 variants. The method was immunoSEQ multiplex PCR; TCRdb's version includes in-frame clones alone and lacks a portion of them. The sample consists of 440,000 or so clones, roughly 90% of them appearing once. This sample comprised peripheral blood, obtained in a trial of Ad26.COV2.S vaccine versus placebo. These receptors were obtained from a person between 18 and 65 years old who received the Ad26.COV2.S COVID-19 vaccine or a placebo. Each CDR3 is given with its conserved first and last residue. The order of the fields is CDR3 DNA, CDR3 protein, clone size, V gene, D gene, J gene. The D gene is left open where the match is weak. Clone size is stated in some rows and not others, as once, few, many or a class when expanded.

CDR3 DNA: TGCGCCAGCAGCCAACCTGGCGGGACTAGCGGAACAAATGAGCAGTTCTTC
CDR3 protein: CASSQPGGTSGTNEQFF
clone size: .
V gene: TRBV4-1
D gene: TRBD2
J gene: TRBJ2-1

CDR3 DNA: TGTGCCAGCTGTGGGACAGGGGACCCTGAAGCTTTCTTT
CDR3 protein: CASCGTGDPEAFF
clone size: .
V gene: TRBV7-9
D gene: TRBD1
J gene: TRBJ1-1

CDR3 DNA: TGTGCCATCAGTGACCCAAGGGGGGCAGATCCGGTGGACTATGGCTACACCTTC
CDR3 protein: CAISDPRGADPVDYGYTF
clone size: .
V gene: TRBV10-3
D gene: .
J gene: TRBJ1-2

CDR3 DNA: TGCGCCAGCAGCCAAAGTAAGACGGGACAGACCTACGAGCAGTACTTC
CDR3 protein: CASSQSKTGQTYEQYF
clone size: .
V gene: TRBV4-3
D gene: TRBD1
J gene: TRBJ2-7

CDR3 DNA: TGTGCCAGCTCAGCCCAGGGCGGGGGCGCTGCCTACGAGCAGTACTTC
CDR3 protein: CASSAQGGGAAYEQYF
clone size: .
V gene: TRBV18
D gene: .
J gene: TRBJ2-7

CDR3 DNA: TGTGCCATCAGTGGTGGGGCCAACGTCCTGACTTTC
CDR3 protein: CAISGGANVLTF
clone size: .
V gene: TRBV10-3
D gene: .
J gene: TRBJ2-6

CDR3 DNA: TGTGCCAGTAGTATATCGACACTCACCTACAATCAGCCCCAGCATTTT
CDR3 protein: CASSISTLTYNQPQHF
clone size: .
V gene: TRBV19
D gene: .
J gene: TRBJ1-5

CDR3 DNA: TGTGCCTGGGAACCCGACAGGGGGTCCTCTGAAGCTTTCTTT
CDR3 protein: CAWEPDRGSSEAFF
clone size: .
V gene: TRBV30
D gene: TRBD1
J gene: TRBJ1-1

CDR3 DNA: TGTGCCAGCAGCTTAGGGCTAGCGGGGGGGCTGGAGACCCAGTACTTC
CDR3 protein: CASSLGLAGGLETQYF
clone size: .
V gene: TRBV7-7
D gene: TRBD2
J gene: TRBJ2-5

CDR3 DNA: TGTGCCACCAGCAGAGGCTCCGGACTTGATGAGCAGTTCTTC
CDR3 protein: CATSRGSGLDEQFF
clone size: once
V gene: TRBV15
D gene: .
J gene: TRBJ2-1

CDR3 DNA: TGTGCTAGTGGTCCCTTAGCGGGGTGGACCGGGGAGCTGTTTTTT
CDR3 protein: CASGPLAGWTGELFF
clone size: .
V gene: TRBV12-5
D gene: TRBD2
J gene: TRBJ2-2

CDR3 DNA: TGTGCCAGCAGTTCAAGGGGACAGGGGAATTCACCCCTCCACTTT
CDR3 protein: CASSSRGQGNSPLHF
clone size: .
V gene: TRBV28
D gene: TRBD1
J gene: TRBJ1-6

CDR3 DNA: TGTGCCAGTAGTAGCGCGGGGGAGACCCAGTACTTC
CDR3 protein: CASSSAGETQYF
clone size: .
V gene: TRBV19
D gene: .
J gene: TRBJ2-5

CDR3 DNA: TGTGCCAGCAGTTTAGCCCAGGGTGGTTCACCCCTCCACTTT
CDR3 protein: CASSLAQGGSPLHF
clone size: .
V gene: TRBV27
D gene: .
J gene: TRBJ1-6

CDR3 DNA: TGTGCCAGCAGCTCGATCGGACTAGCTCGGTACTACGAGGAGCAGTACTTC
CDR3 protein: CASSSIGLARYYEEQYF
clone size: .
V gene: TRBV11-2
D gene: TRBD2
J gene: TRBJ2-7

CDR3 DNA: TGTGCCAGCAGCTTAGGAGACCCCCTTGACAGGGACGATGGCTACACCTTC
CDR3 protein: CASSLGDPLDRDDGYTF
clone size: .
V gene: TRBV11-2
D gene: TRBD1
J gene: TRBJ1-2

CDR3 DNA: TGCGCCAGCAGTGAGGTAAATACGCAGTATTTT
CDR3 protein: CASSEVNTQYF
clone size: few
V gene: TRBV10-2
D gene: .
J gene: TRBJ2-3

CDR3 DNA: TGTGCCAGCAGCGTAGACCCAGGCCATCGGGATACGCAGTATTTT
CDR3 protein: CASSVDPGHRDTQYF
clone size: .
V gene: TRBV9
D gene: .
J gene: TRBJ2-3

CDR3 DNA: TGTGCCAGCAGTGAATGGGAGGGGACCTACGAGCAGTACTTC
CDR3 protein: CASSEWEGTYEQYF
clone size: .
V gene: TRBV25-1
D gene: TRBD2
J gene: TRBJ2-7

CDR3 DNA: TGTGCCAGCAGTTTTACGGAGGGGGGCTCACCCCTCCACTTT
CDR3 protein: CASSFTEGGSPLHF
clone size: .
V gene: TRBV28
D gene: .
J gene: TRBJ1-6

CDR3 DNA: TGTGCCAGCCATGGACTACCTCCGGGAGATACGCAGTATTTT
CDR3 protein: CASHGLPPGDTQYF
clone size: .
V gene: TRBV6-5
D gene: .
J gene: TRBJ2-3

CDR3 DNA: TGTGCCTGGAATAGACAGGCCAACTATGGCTACACCTTC
CDR3 protein: CAWNRQANYGYTF
clone size: .
V gene: TRBV30
D gene: .
J gene: TRBJ1-2

CDR3 DNA: TGTGCCAGCAGTTTAGCGGGGATGAACACTGAAGCTTTCTTT
CDR3 protein: CASSLAGMNTEAFF
clone size: .
V gene: TRBV27
D gene: .
J gene: TRBJ1-1

CDR3 DNA: TGTGCCACCCGGCCTAGACTAGCGGGGTATACGCAGTATTTT
CDR3 protein: CATRPRLAGYTQYF
clone size: .
V gene: TRBV7-8
D gene: TRBD2
J gene: TRBJ2-3

CDR3 DNA: TGTGCCAGCAGAGCTGACAGGGGGTGGGACACCGGGGAGCTGTTTTTT
CDR3 protein: CASRADRGWDTGELFF
clone size: .
V gene: TRBV5-4
D gene: TRBD1
J gene: TRBJ2-2